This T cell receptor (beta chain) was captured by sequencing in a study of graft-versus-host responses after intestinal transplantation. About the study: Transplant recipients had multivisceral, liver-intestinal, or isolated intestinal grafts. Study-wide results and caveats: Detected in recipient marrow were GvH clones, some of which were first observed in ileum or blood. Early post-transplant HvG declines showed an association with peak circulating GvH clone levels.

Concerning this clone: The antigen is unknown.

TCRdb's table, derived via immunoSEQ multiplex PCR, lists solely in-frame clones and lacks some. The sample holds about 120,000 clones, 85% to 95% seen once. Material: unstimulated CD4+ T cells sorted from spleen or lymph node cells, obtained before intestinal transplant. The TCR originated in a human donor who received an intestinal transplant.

The CDR3 spells CASSWGTGAGYEQYF. The CDR3 nucleotides read TGTGCCAGCAGCTGGGGGACAGGGGCGGGCTACGAGCAGTACTTC. V and J are TRBV5-6 and TRBJ2-7, with 10 bases fitting TRBD1. The CDR3 is 15 residues long. Germline-derived CDR1 and CDR2 are SGHDT and YYEEEE. With 3 bases clipped from V and 3 bases from J, the junction kept 6 bases outside the gene matches.